The 8 T cell receptor beta chains listed next were all sequenced from one sample in a study of T cells in Graves' hyperthyroidism and ophthalmopathy. TCR beta CDR3 regions were amplified from RNA transcripts. The TCR CDR3 was amplified in a first-round RT-PCR using the HTBI primer set. TCRdb reprocessed the multiplex PCR reads with MiXCR, giving one entry per CDR3 protein. This sample yields roughly 550,000 distinct CDR3 sequences, of which around 15% are seen a single time; 29% belongs to the top ten. Sequenced sample: blood. Every receptor here comes from a woman aged 25 to 39 with Graves' ophthalmopathy.

The chain recombines TRBV18 with TRBJ2-7; D may correspond to TRBD1 or TRBD2 (7 bases each). The CDR3 spans 15 residues. V lost 1 base to trimming and J lost 3 bases, with 13 bases between them. Germline lookup yields CDR1 KGHSH and CDR2 LQKENI. The CDR3 nucleotides read TGTGCCAGCTCACCACGGGGAGGGGGCGACTACGAGCAGTACTTC. Its translation is CASSPRGGGDYEQYF.

The rearrangement uses TRBV24-1 and TRBJ1-1; tentatively, D is TRBD1 (5 bases). Germline V CDR1 and CDR2: KGHDR, SFDVKD. This CDR3 region has 10 residues. The V end was cut by 12 bases, the J end by 6 bases, with 10 bases between. CDR3 bases: TGTGCCTGGACATCCGCTGAAGCTTTCTTT. It translates to CAWTSAEAFF.

This clonotype came up a few times. The V gene is TRBV4-3, the J gene TRBJ2-3, with 10 bases aligning to TRBD2. This CDR3 has 17 residues. V trimming: 0 bases; J trimming: 6 bases; junction bases outside the gene matches: 9. Germline CDR1 reads LGHNA; CDR2 reads YSLEER. CDR3 amino acids: CASSQDHRLAGEDTQYF. As DNA, the CDR3 is TGCGCCAGCAGCCAAGATCATAGGCTAGCGGGAGAGGATACGCAGTATTTT.

This clonotype has at least ten counts. The chain carries TRBV12-3 or TRBV12-4 and TRBJ1-6, with 7 positions matching TRBD1. With 3 bases clipped from V and 6 bases from J, the junction kept 5 bases outside the gene matches. The length of the CDR3 is 15 residues. CDR3: CASSLAHRGNSPLHF. The CDR3 bases are TGTGCCAGCAGTTTGGCCCACAGGGGTAATTCACCCCTCCACTTT.

The sample holds a few counts of this clonotype. CDR3 protein: CASTSRAMNTEAFF. For the CDR3, the DNA is TGTGCCAGCACCTCTAGGGCGATGAACACTGAAGCTTTCTTT. V is TRBV12-3 or TRBV12-4 and J is TRBJ1-1; D is undetermined. Trimming took off 7 bases at V and 0 bases at J, with 12 bases between the two ends. The CDR3 sequence is 14 residues long.

This clonotype was seen once. CDR3 loop: CASGRQGSNIQYF. The CDR3 coding sequence is TGTGCTAGTGGAAGACAGGGTTCAAACATTCAGTACTTC. The chain has TRBV12-5 and TRBJ2-4; TRBD1 agrees at 7 bases. CDR1 and CDR2 from the germline V gene are LGHNT and FRNRAP. V dropped 6 bases and J dropped 6; count of bases not matched to a gene: 5. The CDR3 extends over 13 amino acids.

This clonotype occurred a few times. The chain links TRBV7-2 to TRBJ2-1; D is ambiguous. The ends were cut back, 5 bases at V and 5 bases at J, with 10 bases in the middle. Germline CDR1 SGHTA, CDR2 FQGNSA. This CDR3 is 13 amino acids long. CDR3 in DNA: TGTGCCAGCAGCCCCGAGCCCCACAATGAGCAGTTCTTC. Translated, it gives CASSPEPHNEQFF.

The sample holds a few counts of this clonotype. V and J are TRBV28 and TRBJ1-2, with 7 bases aligning to TRBD1. The CDR3 has 14 amino acids. V dropped 3 bases and J dropped 4; count of bases not matched to a gene: 5. Germline lookup yields CDR1 MDHEN and CDR2 SYDVKM. CDR3 bases: TGTGCCAGCAGTTTTCGGGACAGAGTCTATGGCTACACCTTC. Its protein product is CASSFRDRVYGYTF.